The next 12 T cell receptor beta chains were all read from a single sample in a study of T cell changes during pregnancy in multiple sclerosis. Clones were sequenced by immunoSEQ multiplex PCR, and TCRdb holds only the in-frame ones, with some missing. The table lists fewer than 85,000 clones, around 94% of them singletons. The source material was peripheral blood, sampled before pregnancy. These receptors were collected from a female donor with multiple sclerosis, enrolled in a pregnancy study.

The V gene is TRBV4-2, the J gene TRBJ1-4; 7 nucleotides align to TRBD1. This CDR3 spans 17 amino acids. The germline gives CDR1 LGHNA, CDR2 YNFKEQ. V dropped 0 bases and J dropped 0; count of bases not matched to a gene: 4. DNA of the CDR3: TGTGCCAGCAGCCAAGAAGGAGGGGGCGCAACTAATGAAAAACTGTTTTTT. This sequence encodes CASSQEGGGATNEKLFF.

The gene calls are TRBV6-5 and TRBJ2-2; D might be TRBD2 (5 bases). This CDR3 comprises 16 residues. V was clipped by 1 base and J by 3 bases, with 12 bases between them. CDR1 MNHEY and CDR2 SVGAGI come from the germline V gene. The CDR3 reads CASSYFGGVDTGELFF. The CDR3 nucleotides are TGTGCCAGCAGTTACTTCGGAGGAGTGGACACCGGGGAGCTGTTTTTT.

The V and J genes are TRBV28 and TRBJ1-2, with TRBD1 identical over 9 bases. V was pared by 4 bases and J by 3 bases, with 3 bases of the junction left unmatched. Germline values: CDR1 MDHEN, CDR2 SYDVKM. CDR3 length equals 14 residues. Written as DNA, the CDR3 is TGTGCCAGCAGTTCCGGACAGGGGCACTATGGCTACACCTTC. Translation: CASSSGQGHYGYTF.

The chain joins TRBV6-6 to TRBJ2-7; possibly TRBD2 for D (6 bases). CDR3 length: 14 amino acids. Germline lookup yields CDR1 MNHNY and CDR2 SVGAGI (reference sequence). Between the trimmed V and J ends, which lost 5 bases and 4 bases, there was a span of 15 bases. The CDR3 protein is CASSTAGTQYEQYF. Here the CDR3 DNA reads TGTGCCAGCAGTACCGCGGGAACCCAATACGAGCAGTACTTC.

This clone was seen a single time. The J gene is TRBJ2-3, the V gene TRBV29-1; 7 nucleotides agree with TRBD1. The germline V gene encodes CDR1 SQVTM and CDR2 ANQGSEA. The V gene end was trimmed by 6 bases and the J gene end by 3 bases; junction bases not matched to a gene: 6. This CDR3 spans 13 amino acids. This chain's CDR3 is CSVTGYRTDTQYF. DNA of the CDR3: TGCAGCGTGACAGGGTATCGTACAGATACGCAGTATTTT.

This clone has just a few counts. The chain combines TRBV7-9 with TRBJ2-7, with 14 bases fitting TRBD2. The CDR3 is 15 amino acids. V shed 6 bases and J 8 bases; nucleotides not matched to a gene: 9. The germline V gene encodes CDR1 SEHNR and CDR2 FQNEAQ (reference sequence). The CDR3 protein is CASSSAGLAGDQQYF. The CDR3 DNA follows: TGTGCCAGCAGTTCAGCGGGACTAGCGGGAGATCAGCAGTACTTC. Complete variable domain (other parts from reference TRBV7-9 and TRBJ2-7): DTGVSQNPRHKITKRGQNVTFRCDPISEHNRLYWYRQTLGQGPEFLTYFQNEAQLEKSRLLSDRFSAERPKGSFSTLEIQRTEQGDSAMYLCASSSAGLAGDQQYFGPGTRLTVT.

CDR3 nucleotide sequence: TGTGCCAGCAGCTTAGGGGGAGGGACAGGGAGCTCTGGGGCCAACGTCCTGACTTTC. Protein product: CASSLGGGTGSSGANVLTF. J is TRBJ2-6 and V is TRBV7-6, with TRBD1 matching 9 bases. Germline trimming cut 1 base from V and 0 bases from J; bases unmatched to any gene: 7. Germline V gene lookup returns CDR1 SGHVS and CDR2 FNYEAQ. The CDR3 spans 19 residues.

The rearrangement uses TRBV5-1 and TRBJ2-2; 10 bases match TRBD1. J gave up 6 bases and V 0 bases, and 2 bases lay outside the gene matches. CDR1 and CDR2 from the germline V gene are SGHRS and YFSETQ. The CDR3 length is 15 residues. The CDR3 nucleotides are TGCGCCAGCAGCTTGGGGACAGGGGGTGCCGGGGAGCTGTTTTTT. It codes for CASSLGTGGAGELFF.

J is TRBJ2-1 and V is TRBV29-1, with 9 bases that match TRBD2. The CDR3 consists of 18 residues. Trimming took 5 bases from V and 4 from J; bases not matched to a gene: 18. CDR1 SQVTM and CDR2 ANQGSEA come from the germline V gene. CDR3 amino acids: CSVRPPTSAGGIYNEQFF. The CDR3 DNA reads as TGCAGCGTTCGGCCCCCCACTAGCGCGGGAGGGATATACAATGAGCAGTTCTTC.

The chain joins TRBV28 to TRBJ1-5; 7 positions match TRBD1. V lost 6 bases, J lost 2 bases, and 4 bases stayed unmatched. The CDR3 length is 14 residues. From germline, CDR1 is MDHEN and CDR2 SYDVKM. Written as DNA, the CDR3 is TGTGCCAGCAGGCCCGGGACAGGCAATCAGCCCCAGCATTTT. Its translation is CASRPGTGNQPQHF. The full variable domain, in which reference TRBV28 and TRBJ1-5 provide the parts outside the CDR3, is DVKVTQSSRYLVKRTGEKVFLECVQDMDHENMFWYRQDPGLGLRLIYFSYDVKMKEKGDIPEGYSVSREKKERFSLILESASTNQTSMYLCASRPGTGNQPQHFGDGTRLSIL.

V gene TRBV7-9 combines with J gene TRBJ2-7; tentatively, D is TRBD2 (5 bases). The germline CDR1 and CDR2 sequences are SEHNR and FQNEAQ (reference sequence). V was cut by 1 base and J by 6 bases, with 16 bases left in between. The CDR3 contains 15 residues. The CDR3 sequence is CASSLEGVGSREQYF. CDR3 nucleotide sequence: TGTGCCAGCAGCTTAGAGGGAGTCGGGTCGCGCGAGCAGTACTTC.

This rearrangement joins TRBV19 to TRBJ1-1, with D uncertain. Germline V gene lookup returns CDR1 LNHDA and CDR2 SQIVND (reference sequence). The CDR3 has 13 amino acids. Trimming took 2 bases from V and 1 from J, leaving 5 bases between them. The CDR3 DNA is TGTGCCAGTAGTATACCCAGGAACACTGAAGCTTTCTTT. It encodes CASSIPRNTEAFF.